This T cell receptor beta chain emerged from a study of blood T cell repertoires in COVID-19. Details on this clone: Additional DNA sequences in this sample encode the identical CDR3.

TCRdb keeps only in-frame clones here, not all; method: immunoSEQ multiplex PCR. The data hold hundreds of thousands of clones, with roughly 89% observed a single time. The CDR3 is made up of 12 amino acids. The germline gives CDR1 SQVTM, CDR2 ANQGSEA. V was clipped by 3 bases and J by 3 bases; unmatched bases: 1. The chain carries TRBV29-1 and TRBJ2-7, with 8 nucleotides matching TRBD1. The receptor was isolated from a woman in her twenties or thirties with active or convalescent COVID-19. The sample comprised peripheral blood. CDR3 protein: CSVEGTGYEQYF. In DNA, the CDR3 is TGCAGCGTTGAGGGGACAGGCTACGAGCAGTACTTC.